The sequence of this TCR beta chain was determined in a study of neurological immune-mediated disorders. Study results and limitations: Private repertoires in all groups were suggested, as expanded clones shared no CDR3 amino acid sequences across subjects.

This clonotype was seen repeatedly, ten times or more. Antigen specificity is unknown. V dropped 5 bases and J dropped 5; count of bases not matched to a gene: 3. The CDR3 has 15 residues. Germline V gives CDR1 ENHRY, CDR2 SYGVKD. Each sequencing run yielded over 170 million TCR-beta sequences from 15-18 subjects. TCRdb reanalysed the 5' RACE reads using MiXCR and keeps one entry per CDR3 protein. Of over 60,000 distinct CDR3 sequences listed, approximately 4.6% are singletons. The chain employs TRBV10-3 and TRBJ2-5; 15 bases are a match to TRBD2. This receptor was identified in an older woman with multiple sclerosis. The material sequenced was PBMCs. The CDR3 here is CAISPGTSGRETQYF. The CDR3 bases are TGTGCCATCAGTCCAGGGACTAGCGGGAGGGAGACCCAGTACTTC.